This T cell receptor (beta chain) was sequenced in a study of early T cells in non-severe SARS-CoV-2 infection. The CDR3 length is 14 residues. Germline assignment: CDR1 MNHEY and CDR2 SVGAGI. Trimming at V came to 8 bases and at J to 4 bases, leaving 6 bases not matched to a gene. Study results and caveats: Comparison of clonotypes with VDJdb favored anti-spike CD8 responses while missing private and CD4 specificities.

MiXCR was run by TCRdb on the 5' RACE reads, yielding one entry per CDR3 protein. The table lists some 39,000 distinct CDR3 sequences, 7% to 8% of them singletons, with roughly 8.5% in the top ten. At least ten counts were recorded for this clonotype. Antigen specificity is unknown. The sequenced sample consisted of whole blood. The source of this sequence is an adult who was a healthcare worker with PCR-confirmed SARS-CoV-2 infection or an uninfected control (not recorded which). The chain has TRBV6-5 and TRBJ2-7; 12 nucleotides match TRBD2. CDR3 sequence (DNA): TGTGCCAGCTCTCGACTAGCGGGGGAGTACGAGCAGTACTTC. Protein: CASSRLAGEYEQYF.